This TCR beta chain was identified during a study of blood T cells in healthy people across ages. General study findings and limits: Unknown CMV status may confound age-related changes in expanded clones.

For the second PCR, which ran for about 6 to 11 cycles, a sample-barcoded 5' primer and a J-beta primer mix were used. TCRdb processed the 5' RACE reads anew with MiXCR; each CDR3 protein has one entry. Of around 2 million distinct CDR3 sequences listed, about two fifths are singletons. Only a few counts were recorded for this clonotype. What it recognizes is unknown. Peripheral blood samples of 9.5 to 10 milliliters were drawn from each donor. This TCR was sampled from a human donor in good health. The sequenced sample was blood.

This CDR3 is CASGWGSGGGYYNEQFF. DNA for the CDR3: TGTGCTAGTGGTTGGGGCTCGGGCGGGGGCTACTACAATGAGCAGTTCTTC. This chain connects TRBV12-5 to TRBJ2-1; possible D gene TRBD2, 7 bases. The CDR3 consists of 17 residues. In germline, CDR1 is LGHNT, CDR2 FRNRAP. V gave up 4 bases and J gave up 3 bases, with 19 bases separating them.